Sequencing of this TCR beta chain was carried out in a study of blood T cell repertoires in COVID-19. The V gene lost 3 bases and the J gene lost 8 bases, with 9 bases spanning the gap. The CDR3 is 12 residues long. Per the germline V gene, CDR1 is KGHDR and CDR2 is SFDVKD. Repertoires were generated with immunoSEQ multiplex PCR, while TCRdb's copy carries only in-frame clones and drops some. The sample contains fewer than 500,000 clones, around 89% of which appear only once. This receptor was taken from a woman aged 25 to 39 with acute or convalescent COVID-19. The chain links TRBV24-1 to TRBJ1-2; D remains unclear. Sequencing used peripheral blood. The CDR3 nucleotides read TGTGCCACCAGTGATGGCCTCGGGGGCTACACCTTC. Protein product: CATSDGLGGYTF.